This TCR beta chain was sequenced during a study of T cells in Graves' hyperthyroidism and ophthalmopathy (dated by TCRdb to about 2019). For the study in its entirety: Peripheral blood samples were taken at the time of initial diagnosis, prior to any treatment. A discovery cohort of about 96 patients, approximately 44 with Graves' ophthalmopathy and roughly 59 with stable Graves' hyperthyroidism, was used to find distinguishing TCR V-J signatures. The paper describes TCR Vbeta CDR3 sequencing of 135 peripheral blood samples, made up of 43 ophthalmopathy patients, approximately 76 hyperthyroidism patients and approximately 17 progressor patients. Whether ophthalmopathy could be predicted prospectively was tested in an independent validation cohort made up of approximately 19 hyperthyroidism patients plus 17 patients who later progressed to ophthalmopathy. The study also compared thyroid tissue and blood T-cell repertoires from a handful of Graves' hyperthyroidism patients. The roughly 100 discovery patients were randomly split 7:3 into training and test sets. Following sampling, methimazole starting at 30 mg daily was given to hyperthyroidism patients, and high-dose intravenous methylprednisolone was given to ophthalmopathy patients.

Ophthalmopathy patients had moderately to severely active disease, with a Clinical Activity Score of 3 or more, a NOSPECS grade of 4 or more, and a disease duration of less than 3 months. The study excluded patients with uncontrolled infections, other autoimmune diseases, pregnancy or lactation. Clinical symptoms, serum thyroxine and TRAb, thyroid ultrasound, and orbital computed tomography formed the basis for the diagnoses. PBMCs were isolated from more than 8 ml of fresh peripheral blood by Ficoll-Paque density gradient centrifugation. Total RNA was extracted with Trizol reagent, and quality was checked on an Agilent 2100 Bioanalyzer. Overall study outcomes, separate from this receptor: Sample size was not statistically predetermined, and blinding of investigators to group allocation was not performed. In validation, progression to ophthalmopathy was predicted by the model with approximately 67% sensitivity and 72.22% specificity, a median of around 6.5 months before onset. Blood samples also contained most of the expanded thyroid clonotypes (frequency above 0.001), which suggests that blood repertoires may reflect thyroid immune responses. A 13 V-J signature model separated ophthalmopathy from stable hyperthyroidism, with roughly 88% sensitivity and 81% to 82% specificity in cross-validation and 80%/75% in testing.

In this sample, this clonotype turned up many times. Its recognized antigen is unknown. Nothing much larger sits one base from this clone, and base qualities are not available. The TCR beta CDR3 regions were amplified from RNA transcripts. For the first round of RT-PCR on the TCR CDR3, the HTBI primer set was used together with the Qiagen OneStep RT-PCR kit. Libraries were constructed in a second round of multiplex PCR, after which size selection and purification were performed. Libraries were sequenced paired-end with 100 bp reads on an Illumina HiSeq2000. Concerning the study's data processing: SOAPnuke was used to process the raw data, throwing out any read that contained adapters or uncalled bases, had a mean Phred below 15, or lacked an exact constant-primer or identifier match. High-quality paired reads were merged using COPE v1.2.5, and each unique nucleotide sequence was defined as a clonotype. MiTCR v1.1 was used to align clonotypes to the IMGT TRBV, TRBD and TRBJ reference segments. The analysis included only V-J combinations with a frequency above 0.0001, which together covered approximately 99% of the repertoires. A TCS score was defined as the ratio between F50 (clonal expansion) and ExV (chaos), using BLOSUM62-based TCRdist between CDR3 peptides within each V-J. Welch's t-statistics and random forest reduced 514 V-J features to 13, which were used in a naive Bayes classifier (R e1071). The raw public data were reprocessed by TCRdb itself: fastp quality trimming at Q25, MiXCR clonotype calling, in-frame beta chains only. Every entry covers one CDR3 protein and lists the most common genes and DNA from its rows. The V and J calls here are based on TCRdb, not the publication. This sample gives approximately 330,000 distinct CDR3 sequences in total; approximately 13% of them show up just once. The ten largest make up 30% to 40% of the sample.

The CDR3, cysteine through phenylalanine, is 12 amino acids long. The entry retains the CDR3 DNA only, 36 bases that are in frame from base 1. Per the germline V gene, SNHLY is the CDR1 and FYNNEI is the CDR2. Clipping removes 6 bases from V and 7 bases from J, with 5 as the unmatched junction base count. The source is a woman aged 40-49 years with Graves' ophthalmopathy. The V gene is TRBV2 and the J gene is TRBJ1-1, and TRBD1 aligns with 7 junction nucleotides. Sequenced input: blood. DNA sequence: TGTGCCAGCAGCCGGACAGGCCGTGAAGCTTTCTTT. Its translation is CASSRTGREAFF.